The 29 T cell receptor beta chains reported below all come from one sample, sequenced in a study of blood T cell repertoires in COVID-19. Repertoires were generated with immunoSEQ multiplex PCR, while TCRdb's copy carries only in-frame clones and drops some. The sample gives approximately 37,000 clones, approximately 92% of which show up once; 5.5% to 7% is in the top ten. Sequencing was performed on peripheral blood. Receptor source: a woman at least 80 years old with acute or convalescent COVID-19.

The rearrangement links TRBV7-2 to TRBJ2-2; D is perhaps TRBD1 (6 bases). Trimming left V 5 bases short and J 4 bases short, with 11 bases between. The V gene's germline CDR1 is SGHTA and CDR2 FQGNSA. The CDR3 sequence is 14 residues long. In DNA form, the CDR3 reads TGTGCCAGCAGCAACCACAGGGCCACCGGGGAGCTGTTTTTT. Translating it yields CASSNHRATGELFF.

V gene TRBV19 combines with J gene TRBJ2-2; D is possibly TRBD1 (5 bases). The germline V and J ends were trimmed by 6 bases and 4 bases, with 12 bases remaining between them. The length of the CDR3 is 14 residues. Germline-derived CDR1 and CDR2 are LNHDA and SQIVND (reference sequence). CDR3 nucleotide sequence: TGTGCCAGTAGGGGGCAGTCCGGCACCGGGGAGCTGTTTTTT. As protein: CASRGQSGTGELFF.

The rearrangement joins TRBV9 to TRBJ1-2; weak D call: TRBD1 (6 bases). Germline CDR1 and CDR2: SGDLS and YYNGEE. This CDR3 has 14 residues. The V end was cut by 3 bases, the J end by 7 bases, with 16 bases between. In nucleotides, the CDR3 is TGTGCCAGCAGCGAAAGGTCAGGGGTAGTTGGCTACACCTTC. Its protein product is CASSERSGVVGYTF.

The CDR3, as DNA: TGTGCCAGCAGCGTGCAGTTCTCTGAGACCCAGTACTTC. Amino acid sequence: CASSVQFSETQYF. J is TRBJ2-5 and V is TRBV3-1 (or the pseudogene TRBV3-2); D is unresolved. The germline V and J ends were trimmed by 5 bases and 5 bases, with 12 bases remaining between them. Germline V gives CDR1 LGHDT, CDR2 YNNKEL (reference sequence). This CDR3 region has 13 residues.

This clone was counted a single time. The chain links TRBV19 to TRBJ2-6; 8 nucleotides match TRBD1. This CDR3 has 16 residues. With 9 bases clipped from V and 0 bases from J, the junction kept 7 bases outside the gene matches. Per the germline V gene, CDR1 is LNHDA and CDR2 is SQIVND (reference sequence). The CDR3 is CASQTGVLSGANVLTF. The CDR3 DNA is TGTGCCAGCCAGACAGGGGTACTCTCTGGGGCCAACGTCCTGACTTTC.

V gene TRBV20-1 combines with J gene TRBJ1-1, with D unclear. The CDR3 length is 11 residues. The ends were cut back, 5 bases at V and 1 base at J, with 5 bases in the middle. Germline CDR1 reads DFQATT; CDR2 reads SNEGSKA (reference sequence). For the CDR3, the DNA is TGCAGTGCTCTACCGAACACTGAAGCTTTCTTT. It yields the protein CSALPNTEAFF.

On this clone: The sample holds other DNA sequences that translate to the same CDR3. The V and J genes are TRBV5-4 and TRBJ2-3, with D maybe TRBD2 (6 bases). The V gene lost 4 bases and the J gene lost 4 bases, with 16 bases spanning the gap. This CDR3 is built from 15 residues. CDR1 and CDR2 (germline): SGHNT, YYREEE (reference sequence). Here the CDR3 reads CASSPMSRGADTQYF. CDR3 DNA sequence: TGTGCCAGCAGCCCGATGAGTCGCGGGGCAGATACGCAGTATTTT.

The chain links TRBV7-8 to TRBJ2-2; D remains ambiguous. V lost 4 bases, J lost 7 bases, and 10 bases lay in between. This CDR3 contains 13 residues. From germline, CDR1 is SGHVS and CDR2 FQNEAQ. The CDR3 coding sequence is TGTGCCAGCAGCTCACGAGAGCGCGGGGAGCTGTTTTTT. This sequence encodes CASSSRERGELFF.

The genes are TRBV7-2 and TRBJ2-7, with TRBD1 as a possible D gene (5 bases). Between the trimmed V and J ends, which lost 2 bases and 6 bases, there was a span of 14 bases. The CDR3 contains 14 residues. Germline assignment: CDR1 SGHTA and CDR2 FQGNSA. DNA for the CDR3: TGTGCCAGCAGCTTAATCCCAGGGATCGGCGAGCAGTACTTC. The encoded protein is CASSLIPGIGEQYF.

This clone is a singleton in its sample. The rearrangement joins TRBV2 to TRBJ2-1; 7 nucleotides match TRBD1. The CDR3 sequence is 14 residues long. The junction had 2 bases not matched to a gene; V was cut back by 4 bases and J by 2 bases. Germline values: CDR1 SNHLY, CDR2 FYNNEI. The CDR3 loop reads CASSGQGAYNEQFF. The CDR3, as DNA: TGTGCCAGCAGTGGACAGGGTGCCTACAATGAGCAGTTCTTC.

This rearrangement joins TRBV30 to TRBJ2-7, with D perhaps matching TRBD1 (6 bases). V lost 2 bases to trimming and J lost 2 bases, with 16 bases between them. The CDR3 is 15 residues long. Germline V gives CDR1 GTSNPN, CDR2 SVGIG (reference sequence). CDR3: CAWSRLGHPTYEQYF. CDR3 in DNA: TGTGCCTGGAGTCGGTTGGGACACCCGACCTACGAGCAGTACTTC.

The chain employs TRBV9 and TRBJ1-2; unclear D gene. Trimming removed 2 bases from V and 6 bases from J, with 14 bases in between. Germline V CDR1 and CDR2: SGDLS, YYNGEE. CDR3 size: 14 residues. CDR3 region: CASSVGGSADGYTF. CDR3 DNA: TGTGCCAGCAGCGTGGGCGGGTCGGCAGATGGCTACACCTTC.

The chain recombines TRBV7-9 with TRBJ1-2; D gene uncertain. The CDR3 length is 16 residues. V shed 1 base and J shed 0 bases, with 12 bases lying between them. Germline V CDR1 and CDR2: SEHNR, FQNEAQ (reference sequence). CDR3 residues: CASSLDPGIANYGYTF. CDR3 bases: TGTGCCAGCAGCTTAGATCCGGGGATTGCTAACTATGGCTACACCTTC.

The V and J genes are TRBV7-2 and TRBJ1-4; weak D call: TRBD1 (6 bases). Germline V gives CDR1 SGHTA, CDR2 FQGNSA. Trimming pared 6 bases from V and 2 bases from J, leaving 10 bases between. This CDR3 comprises 14 residues. CDR3 sequence (DNA): TGTGCCAGCAGACGGGACAACACTAATGAAAAACTGTTTTTT. This translates into CASRRDNTNEKLFF.

The genes are TRBV5-6 and TRBJ2-1; 8 positions match TRBD1. V was pared by 2 bases and J by 5 bases, with 6 bases of the junction left unmatched. The germline V gene encodes CDR1 SGHDT and CDR2 YYEEEE. CDR3 length: 15 amino acids. In DNA, the CDR3 is TGTGCCAGCAGCTTTGACAGGGGCCTAGACAATGAGCAGTTCTTC. Translation: CASSFDRGLDNEQFF.

The chain uses TRBV6-5 and TRBJ2-7; 10 bases fit TRBD1. Germline CDR1 is MNHEY and CDR2 is SVGAGI. The CDR3 sequence is 14 residues long. Losses at the gene ends were 2 bases for V and 7 bases for J; bases not matched to a gene: 5. Written as DNA, the CDR3 is TGTGCCAGCAGTTACACGACAGGGGGCTGGGAGCAGTACTTC. It yields the protein CASSYTTGGWEQYF.

V is TRBV19 and J is TRBJ1-2, with D hard to call. The CDR3 loop spans 17 amino acids. The V gene lost 2 bases and the J gene lost 7 bases, with 23 bases spanning the gap. Per the germline V gene, CDR1 is LNHDA and CDR2 is SQIVND (reference sequence). CDR3: CASSIPPNRASLGGYTF. Here the CDR3 DNA reads TGTGCCAGTAGTATACCTCCGAACCGTGCGTCCCTTGGTGGCTACACCTTC.

The V and J genes are TRBV19 and TRBJ1-2; no firm D call. This CDR3 region has 14 residues. Trimming cost V 0 bases and J 8 bases, with 13 bases left between them. Germline CDR1 and CDR2: LNHDA and SQIVND (reference sequence). CDR3 amino acids: CASSIEGRGSGYTF. In nucleotides, the CDR3 is TGTGCCAGTAGTATAGAGGGCAGAGGGTCCGGCTACACCTTC. Using reference TRBV19 and TRBJ1-2 for the parts outside the CDR3, the full variable domain is DGGITQSPKYLFRKEGQNVTLSCEQNLNHDAMYWYRQDPGQGLRLIYYSQIVNDFQKGDIAEGYSVSREKKESFPLTVTSAQKNPTAFYLCASSIEGRGSGYTFGSGTRLTVV.

CDR3 sequence: CASSLGTANNSPLHF. The CDR3 nucleotides read TGCGCCAGCAGCTTGGGGACAGCTAATAATTCACCCCTCCACTTT. The rearrangement links TRBV5-1 to TRBJ1-6; tentatively, D is TRBD1 (6 bases). Germline-derived CDR1 and CDR2 are SGHRS and YFSETQ. CDR3 length: 15 residues. Trimming removed 0 bases from V and 5 bases from J, with 9 bases in between. Variable domain in full (rest from reference TRBV5-1 and TRBJ1-6): KAGVTQTPRYLIKTRGQQVTLSCSPISGHRSVSWYQQTPGQGLQFLFEYFSETQRNKGNFPGRFSGRQFSNSRSEMNVSTLELGDSALYLCASSLGTANNSPLHFGNGTRLTVT.

This chain connects TRBV7-2 to TRBJ2-5; possible D gene TRBD2, 5 bases. The CDR3 loop spans 16 amino acids. With 0 bases removed from V and 2 bases from J, the gap between germline ends came to 13 bases. Germline loops: CDR1 SGHTA, CDR2 FQGNSA. CDR3 DNA sequence: TGTGCCAGCAGCTTAGCCTGGGCGGAGGAACAAGAGACCCAGTACTTC. Protein sequence: CASSLAWAEEQETQYF.

V and J are TRBV9 and TRBJ1-4; TRBD1 matches at 9 bases. This CDR3 has 14 amino acids. Germline values: CDR1 SGDLS, CDR2 YYNGEE. Trimming removed 3 bases from V and 8 bases from J; junction bases left unmatched: 5. The CDR3 loop reads CASSAGQGYEKLFF. The CDR3 coding sequence is TGTGCCAGCAGCGCGGGACAGGGCTACGAAAAACTGTTTTTT.

The CDR3 DNA sequence: TGTGCCAGCAGCTTAGAGAGCAGGGGGTCCGAGCAGTACTTC. This sequence encodes CASSLESRGSEQYF. V gene TRBV11-2 combines with J gene TRBJ2-7; 7 positions match TRBD1. CDR3 size: 14 residues. Unmatched junction bases numbered 5, after V lost 0 bases and J lost 6 bases. Germline CDR1 and CDR2: SGHAT and FQNNGV. Using reference TRBV11-2 and TRBJ2-7 for the parts outside the CDR3, the full variable domain is EAGVAQSPRYKIIEKRQSVAFWCNPISGHATLYWYQQILGQGPKLLIQFQNNGVVDDSQLPKDRFSAERLKGVDSTLKIQPAKLEDSAVYLCASSLESRGSEQYFGPGTRLTVT.

This chain joins TRBV10-2 and TRBJ1-5; weak D call: TRBD1 (6 bases). CDR3 length equals 14 residues. Germline loops: CDR1 WSHSY, CDR2 SAAADI. Trimming shortened V by 2 bases and J by 3 bases, and 8 bases separated the two germline ends. As DNA, the CDR3 is TGCGCCAGCAGTGAGGGACAGCCCAATCAGCCCCAGCATTTT. It codes for CASSEGQPNQPQHF.

V gene TRBV7-2 combines with J gene TRBJ2-7; 8 bases fit TRBD2. V lost 0 bases and J lost 2; bases outside the gene matches: 6. This CDR3 is 16 amino acids long. The V gene's germline CDR1 is SGHTA and CDR2 FQGNSA. The CDR3 region has the DNA TGTGCCAGCAGCTTAGCGCTCGCGGGGGGCGCCTACGAGCAGTACTTC. Its translation is CASSLALAGGAYEQYF.

In this sample, this clone turned up once. The V gene is TRBV2, the J gene TRBJ2-5, with 7 positions matching TRBD1. This CDR3 spans 13 amino acids. The germline gives CDR1 SNHLY, CDR2 FYNNEI. The V segment lost 9 bases and the J segment 1 base; nucleotides outside the gene matches: 5. The CDR3 nucleotides read TGTGCCAGTCTGGGACAGATCCAAGAGACCCAGTACTTC. Amino acid sequence: CASLGQIQETQYF.

With respect to this clone: At one end the junction does not follow the germline gene, possibly because of a read error. The rearrangement uses TRBV5-1 and TRBJ2-1, with a weak D call TRBD1 (6 bases). The CDR3 extends over 14 amino acids. Per germline, CDR1 SGHRS and CDR2 YFSETQ. The CDR3 DNA sequence: TGCGCCAGCAGTTTGGACAGCTTCTACAATGAGCAGTTCTTC. It codes for CASSLDSFYNEQFF.

DNA of the CDR3: TGTGCCAGTAGTATGGCGGGGGGTTGGGAGACCCAGTACTTC. It encodes CASSMAGGWETQYF. The chain employs TRBV19 and TRBJ2-5; TRBD2 matches 8 bases. V was pared by 3 bases and J by 5 bases, with 5 bases of the junction left unmatched. This CDR3 is 14 amino acids long. The germline V gene encodes CDR1 LNHDA and CDR2 SQIVND (reference sequence).

This chain joins TRBV19 and TRBJ2-6, with TRBD1 identical over 9 bases. The CDR3 has 19 residues. CDR1 is LNHDA, CDR2 SQIVND, per germline (reference sequence). The V and J ends lost 5 bases and 1 base, in that order; junction bases with no gene match: 12. CDR3 loop: CASSPGGGTGWSGANVLTF. The CDR3 nucleotides read TGTGCCAGTAGTCCAGGAGGCGGGACAGGGTGGTCTGGGGCCAACGTCCTGACTTTC.

This clone showed up just a few times. This sequence joins TRBV7-9 and TRBJ1-2; TRBD1 is a possible D gene (5 bases). The CDR3 is 14 residues long. Germline V gene lookup returns CDR1 SEHNR and CDR2 FQNEAQ (reference sequence). V was cut by 4 bases and J by 8 bases, with 17 bases left in between. The CDR3 nucleotides read TGTGCCAGCAGCTGGAACGGGGGACTGGGAGGCTACACCTTC. This sequence encodes CASSWNGGLGGYTF.